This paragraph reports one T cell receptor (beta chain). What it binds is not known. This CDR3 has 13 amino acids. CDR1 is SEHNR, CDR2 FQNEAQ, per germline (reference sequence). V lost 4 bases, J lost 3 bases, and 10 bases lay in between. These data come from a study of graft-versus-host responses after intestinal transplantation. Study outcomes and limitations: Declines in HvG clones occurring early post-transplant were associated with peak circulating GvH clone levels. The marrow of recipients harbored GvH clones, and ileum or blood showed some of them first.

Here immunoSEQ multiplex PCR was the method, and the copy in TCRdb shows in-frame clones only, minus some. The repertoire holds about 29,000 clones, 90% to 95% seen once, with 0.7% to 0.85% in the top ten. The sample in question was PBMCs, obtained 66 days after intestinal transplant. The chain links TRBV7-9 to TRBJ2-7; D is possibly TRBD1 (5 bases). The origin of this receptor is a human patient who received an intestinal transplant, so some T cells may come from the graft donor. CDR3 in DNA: TGTGCCAGCAGCTCGAGACAGTACTACGAGCAGTACTTC. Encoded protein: CASSSRQYYEQYF.